This TCR beta chain stems from a study of blood T cell repertoires in COVID-19. Study summary: Acute-phase and convalescent COVID-19 samples originated in the United States, Italy and Spain. Nucleic acid was either cDNA or gDNA, and it came from T cells, B-cell-depleted T cells, or PBMCs.

Germline CDR1 is MDHEN and CDR2 is SYDVKM. Trimming pared 8 bases from V and 1 base from J, leaving 9 bases between. The CDR3 is 12 amino acids. Study processing details: Nucleated cell number was recorded as an estimate derived from reference gene primer amplification. Some clones are missing from TCRdb's copy, which holds only in-frame ones; the method was immunoSEQ multiplex PCR. V and J calls and clone size are those listed in that table; D and trimming were worked out from the DNA. The repertoire holds roughly 120,000 clones, with around nine tenths as singletons. This receptor was taken from a woman between 45 and 65 years old with active or convalescent COVID-19. Material: peripheral blood. The chain uses TRBV28 and TRBJ2-7; possible D gene TRBD2, 5 bases. The CDR3 loop is CASSGLSYEQYF. CDR3 bases: TGTGCCAGCTCGGGGTTATCCTACGAGCAGTACTTC.